This is a list of T cell receptor beta chains from one sample in a study. TCRdb itself ran the 5' RACE reads through MiXCR, one entry per CDR3 protein. Among about 8,900 distinct CDR3 sequences listed, 27% were seen once. The specimen was naive CD4+ T cells sorted from a lymph node. The receptors were gathered from a female donor with breast cancer. Each CDR3 is given with its conserved first and last residue. Fields, in order: J gene, V gene, clone size, D gene, CDR3 length, CDR3 DNA, CDR3 protein. D genes are given only for firm matches. Clone size is not always given. Where it is, it says once, few, many or a class for expanded clones.

j_call: TRBJ1-2; v_call: TRBV2; clone_size: once; d_call: .; cdr3_length: 13; cdr3_nt: TGTGCCAGCAGTGTCTTTTCTCCCGGCGGCTACACCTTC; cdr3_aa: CASSVFSPGGYTF
j_call: TRBJ1-1; v_call: TRBV5-1; clone_size: many; d_call: .; cdr3_length: 14; cdr3_nt: TGCGCCAGCAGCTTCGCCCAGATGAACACTGAAGCTTTCTTT; cdr3_aa: CASSFAQMNTEAFF
j_call: TRBJ2-1; v_call: TRBV10-3; clone_size: medium-sized; d_call: TRBD2; cdr3_length: 15; cdr3_nt: TGTGCCATCAGTGGGAAAGCGGGAGTGGGGAATGAGCAGTTCTTC; cdr3_aa: CAISGKAGVGNEQFF
j_call: TRBJ2-1; v_call: TRBV20-1; clone_size: .; d_call: .; cdr3_length: 15; cdr3_nt: TGCAGTGCTAGAACTCCGGGACTTACTTCTGATGAGCAGTTCTTC; cdr3_aa: CSARTPGLTSDEQFF
j_call: TRBJ2-5; v_call: TRBV4-1; clone_size: many; d_call: TRBD1; cdr3_length: 15; cdr3_nt: TGCGCCAGCAGCCATCTGACAGGGAGTCAAGAGACCCAGTACTTC; cdr3_aa: CASSHLTGSQETQYF
j_call: TRBJ1-2; v_call: TRBV18; clone_size: many; d_call: TRBD1; cdr3_length: 15; cdr3_nt: TGTGCCAGCTCCCCAGACAGGGGGTATGGCTATGGCTACACCTTC; cdr3_aa: CASSPDRGYGYGYTF
j_call: TRBJ2-7; v_call: TRBV30; clone_size: .; d_call: TRBD1; cdr3_length: 16; cdr3_nt: TGTGCCTGGAGTCGAGGCCGGGACAGGGGTTCCTACGAGCAGTACTTC; cdr3_aa: CAWSRGRDRGSYEQYF
j_call: TRBJ2-7; v_call: TRBV15; clone_size: few; d_call: .; cdr3_length: 16; cdr3_nt: TGTGCCACCAGCAGAGATTTGGGGCAGGTTGCCTACGAGCAGTACTTC; cdr3_aa: CATSRDLGQVAYEQYF
j_call: TRBJ2-1; v_call: TRBV5-1; clone_size: many; d_call: TRBD2; cdr3_length: 15; cdr3_nt: TGCGCCAGCAGCCCTGGACTAGCGGCCTACAATGAGCAGTTCTTC; cdr3_aa: CASSPGLAAYNEQFF
j_call: TRBJ2-1; v_call: TRBV6-1; clone_size: many; d_call: TRBD2; cdr3_length: 14; cdr3_nt: TGTGCCAGCAGCCTAGCGGGAGGGCCGGCTGAGCAGTTCTTC; cdr3_aa: CASSLAGGPAEQFF
j_call: TRBJ2-1; v_call: TRBV4-3; clone_size: few; d_call: TRBD2; cdr3_length: 16; cdr3_nt: TGCGCCAGCAGCCAAGGTCTAGCGGGAGCCTACAATGAGCAGTTCTTC; cdr3_aa: CASSQGLAGAYNEQFF
j_call: TRBJ1-2; v_call: TRBV3-1; clone_size: medium-sized; d_call: TRBD1; cdr3_length: 14; cdr3_nt: TGTGCCAGCAGTCTTGGACAGGGGGCTAGTGGCTACACCTTC; cdr3_aa: CASSLGQGASGYTF
j_call: TRBJ2-3; v_call: TRBV12-3/TRBV12-4; clone_size: many; d_call: .; cdr3_length: 14; cdr3_nt: TGTGCCAGCAGTAAAGGGCTAGCGACAGATACGCAGTATTTT; cdr3_aa: CASSKGLATDTQYF
j_call: TRBJ2-7; v_call: TRBV7-2; clone_size: .; d_call: .; cdr3_length: 14; cdr3_nt: TGTGCCAGCAGCTTGGAGCCTCGGGGTTACGAGCAGTACTTC; cdr3_aa: CASSLEPRGYEQYF
j_call: TRBJ1-5; v_call: TRBV12-3/TRBV12-4; clone_size: medium-sized; d_call: .; cdr3_length: 14; cdr3_nt: TGTGCCAGCAGACGGACGGATAGCAATCAGCCCCAGCATTTT; cdr3_aa: CASRRTDSNQPQHF
j_call: TRBJ2-1; v_call: TRBV7-3; clone_size: many; d_call: .; cdr3_length: 17; cdr3_nt: TGTGCCAGCAGCTCATCCGGACTGGGAAGCTCCTACAATGAGCAGTTCTTC; cdr3_aa: CASSSSGLGSSYNEQFF
j_call: TRBJ2-6; v_call: TRBV18; clone_size: .; d_call: .; cdr3_length: 20; cdr3_nt: TGTGCCAGCTCACCCCCCAATTGGGTCGAGTCTCGCTCTGGGGCCAACGTCCTGACTTTC; cdr3_aa: CASSPPNWVESRSGANVLTF
j_call: TRBJ2-1; v_call: TRBV20-1; clone_size: many; d_call: .; cdr3_length: 12; cdr3_nt: TGCAGTGCTACCTACTCCTACAATGAGCAGTTCTTC; cdr3_aa: CSATYSYNEQFF
j_call: TRBJ1-5; v_call: TRBV27; clone_size: medium-sized; d_call: .; cdr3_length: 15; cdr3_nt: TGTGCCAGCAGTTCGGACGGGCTTGAGAGTCAGCCCCAGCATTTT; cdr3_aa: CASSSDGLESQPQHF
j_call: TRBJ1-1; v_call: TRBV10-3; clone_size: .; d_call: .; cdr3_length: 14; cdr3_nt: TGTGCCATCAGTGATTTGGGGGGCAGGACTGAAGCTTTCTTT; cdr3_aa: CAISDLGGRTEAFF
j_call: TRBJ2-1; v_call: TRBV5-1; clone_size: medium-sized; d_call: TRBD2; cdr3_length: 15; cdr3_nt: TGCGCCAGCAGCCCGACTAGCGGGAAGGAGAATGAGCAGTTCTTC; cdr3_aa: CASSPTSGKENEQFF
j_call: TRBJ2-2; v_call: TRBV5-1; clone_size: many; d_call: .; cdr3_length: 15; cdr3_nt: TGCGCCAGCGCTTCTCCCGGGGTCGCGACCGGGGAGCTGTTTTTT; cdr3_aa: CASASPGVATGELFF
j_call: TRBJ1-3; v_call: TRBV12-3/TRBV12-4; clone_size: .; d_call: .; cdr3_length: 15; cdr3_nt: TGTGCCAGCACCTACTATAGGGGCTCTGGAAACACCATATATTTT; cdr3_aa: CASTYYRGSGNTIYF
j_call: TRBJ1-4; v_call: TRBV6-1; clone_size: medium-sized; d_call: TRBD1; cdr3_length: 16; cdr3_nt: TGTGCCAGCCGGGCGGGACAGGGGGCTGTAGGAGAAAAACTGTTTTTT; cdr3_aa: CASRAGQGAVGEKLFF
j_call: TRBJ1-2; v_call: TRBV11-2; clone_size: .; d_call: .; cdr3_length: 15; cdr3_nt: TGTGCCAGCAGCTTCTCGTCGGAAGCGGGGTATGGCTACACCTTC; cdr3_aa: CASSFSSEAGYGYTF
j_call: TRBJ2-1; v_call: TRBV15; clone_size: .; d_call: TRBD1; cdr3_length: 13; cdr3_nt: TGTGCCACCAGCAACCGACAGGGAGAAGAGCAGTTCTTC; cdr3_aa: CATSNRQGEEQFF
j_call: TRBJ2-7; v_call: TRBV5-6; clone_size: .; d_call: .; cdr3_length: 15; cdr3_nt: TGTGCCAGCAGCTCCCTTAGCGGAGGTAAAGACGAGCAGTACTTC; cdr3_aa: CASSSLSGGKDEQYF
j_call: TRBJ2-5; v_call: TRBV4-1; clone_size: many; d_call: .; cdr3_length: 13; cdr3_nt: TGCGCCAGCAGCCTTGGGAGCCAAGAGACCCAGTACTTC; cdr3_aa: CASSLGSQETQYF
j_call: TRBJ2-1; v_call: TRBV5-6; clone_size: many; d_call: TRBD2; cdr3_length: 17; cdr3_nt: TGTGCCAGCAGCTTGTACCTAGCGGGGGCCACCTACAATGAGCAGTTCTTC; cdr3_aa: CASSLYLAGATYNEQFF
j_call: TRBJ1-1; v_call: TRBV12-3/TRBV12-4; clone_size: .; d_call: TRBD1; cdr3_length: 16; cdr3_nt: TGTGCCAGCAGGCCCGGACAGGGGGCTTGGAACACTGAAGCTTTCTTT; cdr3_aa: CASRPGQGAWNTEAFF
j_call: TRBJ2-7; v_call: TRBV5-1; clone_size: many; d_call: TRBD2; cdr3_length: 15; cdr3_nt: TGCGCCAGCAGCTCGCAAGCGGGAGGAGCGTACGAGCAGTACTTC; cdr3_aa: CASSSQAGGAYEQYF
j_call: TRBJ2-1; v_call: TRBV7-9; clone_size: .; d_call: .; cdr3_length: 13; cdr3_nt: TGTGCCAGCTCCAGGAGCAGCTATAATGAGCAGTTCTTC; cdr3_aa: CASSRSSYNEQFF
j_call: TRBJ1-2; v_call: TRBV29-1; clone_size: medium-sized; d_call: TRBD1; cdr3_length: 16; cdr3_nt: TGCAGCGTACTGGTGTTTGGGGACAGGGGCGCCTATGGCTACACCTTC; cdr3_aa: CSVLVFGDRGAYGYTF
j_call: TRBJ2-7; v_call: TRBV7-8; clone_size: medium-sized; d_call: .; cdr3_length: 13; cdr3_nt: TGTGCCAGCAGCTTTTCAAGAAACTACGAGCAGTACTTC; cdr3_aa: CASSFSRNYEQYF
j_call: TRBJ1-5; v_call: TRBV5-1; clone_size: many; d_call: TRBD1; cdr3_length: 16; cdr3_nt: TGCGCCAGCAGCTGGGGGGACAGGGGGTTGAATCAGCCCCAGCATTTT; cdr3_aa: CASSWGDRGLNQPQHF
j_call: TRBJ2-7; v_call: TRBV15; clone_size: many; d_call: .; cdr3_length: 14; cdr3_nt: TGTGCCACCAGCAGAGAGGGGCTTGAGTACGAGCAGTACTTC; cdr3_aa: CATSREGLEYEQYF
j_call: TRBJ2-1; v_call: TRBV4-1; clone_size: few; d_call: TRBD2; cdr3_length: 15; cdr3_nt: TGCGCCAGCAGCCAAGAGACTAGCGGGAGGGCTGGGCCGTTCTTC; cdr3_aa: CASSQETSGRAGPFF
j_call: TRBJ2-7; v_call: TRBV12-3/TRBV12-4; clone_size: many; d_call: .; cdr3_length: 11; cdr3_nt: TGTGCCAGCACCGGCGGTCCCGAGCAGTACTTC; cdr3_aa: CASTGGPEQYF
j_call: TRBJ1-2; v_call: TRBV5-4; clone_size: many; d_call: .; cdr3_length: 15; cdr3_nt: TGTGCCAGCAGCTTGAGGACAGTGCGCAACTATGGCTACACCTTC; cdr3_aa: CASSLRTVRNYGYTF
j_call: TRBJ2-7; v_call: TRBV25-1; clone_size: medium-sized; d_call: .; cdr3_length: 13; cdr3_nt: TGTGCCAGCATCCGGTCGGGAGCCTACGAGCAGTACTTC; cdr3_aa: CASIRSGAYEQYF
j_call: TRBJ2-6; v_call: TRBV6-1; clone_size: many; d_call: .; cdr3_length: 14; cdr3_nt: TGTGCCAGCACTTATAACTCTGGGGCCAACGTCCTGACTTTC; cdr3_aa: CASTYNSGANVLTF
j_call: TRBJ2-5; v_call: TRBV7-2; clone_size: many; d_call: .; cdr3_length: 14; cdr3_nt: TGTGCCAGCAGCTTACTCGGGGAACCGGAGACCCAGTACTTC; cdr3_aa: CASSLLGEPETQYF
j_call: TRBJ1-5; v_call: TRBV7-6; clone_size: .; d_call: .; cdr3_length: 13; cdr3_nt: TGTGCCAGCAGCTTAGAGTCTGCCCAGCACCAGCATTTT; cdr3_aa: CASSLESAQHQHF
j_call: TRBJ2-7; v_call: TRBV11-2; clone_size: many; d_call: .; cdr3_length: 15; cdr3_nt: TGTGCCAGCAGTCCAATAGGGACTGCAACCTACGAGCAGTACTTC; cdr3_aa: CASSPIGTATYEQYF
j_call: TRBJ2-3; v_call: TRBV9; clone_size: medium-sized; d_call: .; cdr3_length: 14; cdr3_nt: TGTGCCAGCAGCCGCCTTTCCAGCACAGATACGCAGTATTTT; cdr3_aa: CASSRLSSTDTQYF
j_call: TRBJ1-1; v_call: TRBV15; clone_size: medium-sized; d_call: .; cdr3_length: 15; cdr3_nt: TGTGCCACCAGCAGTACACCGCTTAGAGGGACTGAAGCTTTCTTT; cdr3_aa: CATSSTPLRGTEAFF
j_call: TRBJ1-2; v_call: TRBV29-1; clone_size: .; d_call: .; cdr3_length: 14; cdr3_nt: TGCAGCGTTGGCAAGACAAGGCGATATTATGGCTACACCTTC; cdr3_aa: CSVGKTRRYYGYTF
j_call: TRBJ2-3; v_call: TRBV20-1; clone_size: many; d_call: .; cdr3_length: 13; cdr3_nt: TGCAGTGCTGTAGCGTTTAGCACAGATACGCAGTATTTT; cdr3_aa: CSAVAFSTDTQYF
j_call: TRBJ2-4; v_call: TRBV2; clone_size: many; d_call: TRBD2; cdr3_length: 13; cdr3_nt: TGTGCCAGCAGTGAGGGACTAGAGGGCATTCAGTACTTC; cdr3_aa: CASSEGLEGIQYF
j_call: TRBJ1-2; v_call: TRBV7-9; clone_size: medium-sized; d_call: .; cdr3_length: 15; cdr3_nt: TGTGCCAGCAGCTTCAGAGGAGACAGCTTCTATGGCTACACCTTC; cdr3_aa: CASSFRGDSFYGYTF
j_call: TRBJ1-6; v_call: TRBV6-5; clone_size: few; d_call: TRBD1; cdr3_length: 12; cdr3_nt: TGTGCCAGCAGTTACCGACAGGGACACCTCCACTTT; cdr3_aa: CASSYRQGHLHF
j_call: TRBJ2-1; v_call: TRBV29-1; clone_size: many; d_call: .; cdr3_length: 14; cdr3_nt: TGCAGCGCCGGGGGCGGTAGCTCCTACAATGAGCAGTTCTTC; cdr3_aa: CSAGGGSSYNEQFF
j_call: TRBJ2-1; v_call: TRBV11-2; clone_size: large; d_call: TRBD1; cdr3_length: 16; cdr3_nt: TGTGCCAGCAGCCCCTACTTTAGCGCAGGACAGGGGGAGCAGTTCTTC; cdr3_aa: CASSPYFSAGQGEQFF
j_call: TRBJ2-1; v_call: TRBV5-1; clone_size: many; d_call: .; cdr3_length: 16; cdr3_nt: TGCGCCAGCAGCTCACAAGGGCGGAGCTCCTACAATGAGCAGTTCTTC; cdr3_aa: CASSSQGRSSYNEQFF
j_call: TRBJ1-5; v_call: TRBV2; clone_size: medium-sized; d_call: .; cdr3_length: 13; cdr3_nt: TGTGCCAGCAGTGTCAGGTTCATGCAGCCCCAGCATTTT; cdr3_aa: CASSVRFMQPQHF
j_call: TRBJ2-1; v_call: TRBV7-9; clone_size: few; d_call: TRBD2; cdr3_length: 15; cdr3_nt: TGTGCCAGCAGCTTATCGCGGGAGGGGTACAATGAGCAGTTCTTC; cdr3_aa: CASSLSREGYNEQFF
j_call: TRBJ2-1; v_call: TRBV4-1; clone_size: many; d_call: TRBD2; cdr3_length: 14; cdr3_nt: TGCGCCAGCAGGTCGGGAGGGTCCTACAATGAGCAGTTCTTC; cdr3_aa: CASRSGGSYNEQFF
j_call: TRBJ1-5; v_call: TRBV7-3; clone_size: medium-sized; d_call: .; cdr3_length: 13; cdr3_nt: TGTGCCAGCAGCTTAACACCGGGGCAGCCCCAGCATTTT; cdr3_aa: CASSLTPGQPQHF
j_call: TRBJ2-7; v_call: TRBV5-1; clone_size: once; d_call: .; cdr3_length: 15; cdr3_nt: TGCGCCAGCAGCCAAACCCCCGGGAGCTCCTACGAGCAGTACTTC; cdr3_aa: CASSQTPGSSYEQYF
j_call: TRBJ2-1; v_call: TRBV25-1; clone_size: .; d_call: TRBD2; cdr3_length: 16; cdr3_nt: TGTGCCTGCAGTGCCTCGGGACTAGCGACTCACAATGAGCAGTTCTTC; cdr3_aa: CACSASGLATHNEQFF